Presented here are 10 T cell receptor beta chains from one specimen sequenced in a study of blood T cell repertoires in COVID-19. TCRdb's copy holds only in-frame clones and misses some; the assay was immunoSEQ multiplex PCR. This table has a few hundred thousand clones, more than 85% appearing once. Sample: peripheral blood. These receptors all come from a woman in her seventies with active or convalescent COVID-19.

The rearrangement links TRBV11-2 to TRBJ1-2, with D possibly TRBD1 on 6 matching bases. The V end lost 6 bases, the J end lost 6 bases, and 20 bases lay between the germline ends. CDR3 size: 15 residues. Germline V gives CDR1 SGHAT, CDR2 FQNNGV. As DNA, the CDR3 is TGTGCCAGCAGGCATCCTCGACAGGCGGGGGATGGCTACACCTTC. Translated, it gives CASRHPRQAGDGYTF.

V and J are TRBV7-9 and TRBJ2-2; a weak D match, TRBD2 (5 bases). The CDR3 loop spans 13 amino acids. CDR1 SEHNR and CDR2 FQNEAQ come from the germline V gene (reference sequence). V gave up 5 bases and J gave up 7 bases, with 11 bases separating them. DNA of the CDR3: TGTGCCAGCAGCCCGAGCGGAAACGGGGAGCTGTTTTTT. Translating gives CASSPSGNGELFF. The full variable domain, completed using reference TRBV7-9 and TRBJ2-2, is DTGVSQNPRHKITKRGQNVTFRCDPISEHNRLYWYRQTLGQGPEFLTYFQNEAQLEKSRLLSDRFSAERPKGSFSTLEIQRTEQGDSAMYLCASSPSGNGELFFGEGSRLTVL.

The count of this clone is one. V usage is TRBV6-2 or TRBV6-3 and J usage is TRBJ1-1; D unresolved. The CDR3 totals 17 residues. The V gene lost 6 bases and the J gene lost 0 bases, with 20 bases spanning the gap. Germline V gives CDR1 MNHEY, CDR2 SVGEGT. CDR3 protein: CASSDPRAGGLNTEAFF. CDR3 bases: TGTGCCAGCAGCGATCCTCGGGCAGGAGGTCTGAACACTGAAGCTTTCTTT.

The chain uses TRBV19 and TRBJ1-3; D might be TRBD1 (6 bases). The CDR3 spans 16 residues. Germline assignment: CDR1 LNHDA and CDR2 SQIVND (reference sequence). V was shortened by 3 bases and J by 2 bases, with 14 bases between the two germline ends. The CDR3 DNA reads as TGTGCCAGTAGTATTTGGAACTACAGGGCTGGAAACACCATATATTTT. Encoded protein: CASSIWNYRAGNTIYF. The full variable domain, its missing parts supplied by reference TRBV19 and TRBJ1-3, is DGGITQSPKYLFRKEGQNVTLSCEQNLNHDAMYWYRQDPGQGLRLIYYSQIVNDFQKGDIAEGYSVSREKKESFPLTVTSAQKNPTAFYLCASSIWNYRAGNTIYFGEGSWLTVV.

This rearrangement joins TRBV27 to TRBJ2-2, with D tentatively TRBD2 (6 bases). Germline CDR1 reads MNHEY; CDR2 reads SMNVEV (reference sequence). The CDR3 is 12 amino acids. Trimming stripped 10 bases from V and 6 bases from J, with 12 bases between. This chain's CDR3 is CATAGTAGELFF. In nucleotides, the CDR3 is TGTGCCACCGCGGGAACGGCCGGGGAGCTGTTTTTT.

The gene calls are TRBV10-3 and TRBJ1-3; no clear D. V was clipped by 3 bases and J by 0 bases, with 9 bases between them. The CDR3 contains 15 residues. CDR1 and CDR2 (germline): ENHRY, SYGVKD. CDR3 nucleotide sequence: TGTGCCATCAGTGATTCACTGAACTCTGGAAACACCATATATTTT. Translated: CAISDSLNSGNTIYF.

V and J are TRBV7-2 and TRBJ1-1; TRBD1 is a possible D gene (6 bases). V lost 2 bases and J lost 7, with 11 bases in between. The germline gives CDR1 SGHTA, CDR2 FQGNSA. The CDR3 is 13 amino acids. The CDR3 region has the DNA TGTGCCAGCAGCTTAACCGGACAGTTTGAAGCTTTCTTT. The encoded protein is CASSLTGQFEAFF.

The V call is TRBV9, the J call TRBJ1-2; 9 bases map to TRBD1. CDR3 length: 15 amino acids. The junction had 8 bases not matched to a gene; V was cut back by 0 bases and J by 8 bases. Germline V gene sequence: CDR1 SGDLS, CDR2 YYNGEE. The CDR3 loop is CASSVEGTGFGGYTF. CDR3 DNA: TGTGCCAGCAGCGTAGAGGGGACAGGGTTTGGAGGCTACACCTTC.

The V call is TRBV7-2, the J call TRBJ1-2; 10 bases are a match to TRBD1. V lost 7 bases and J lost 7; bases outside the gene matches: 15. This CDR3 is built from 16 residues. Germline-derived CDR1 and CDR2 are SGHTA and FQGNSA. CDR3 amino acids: CASTEITGTGVSGYTF. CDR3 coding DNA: TGTGCCAGCACAGAGATTACCGGGACAGGGGTTAGTGGCTACACCTTC.

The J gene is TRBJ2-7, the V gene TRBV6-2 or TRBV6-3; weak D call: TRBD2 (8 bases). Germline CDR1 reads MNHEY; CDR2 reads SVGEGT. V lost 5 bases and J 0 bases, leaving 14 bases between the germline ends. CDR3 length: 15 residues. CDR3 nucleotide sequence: TGTGCCAGCAGTGACGGGAGGGACAGCTCCTACGAGCAGTACTTC. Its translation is CASSDGRDSSYEQYF.